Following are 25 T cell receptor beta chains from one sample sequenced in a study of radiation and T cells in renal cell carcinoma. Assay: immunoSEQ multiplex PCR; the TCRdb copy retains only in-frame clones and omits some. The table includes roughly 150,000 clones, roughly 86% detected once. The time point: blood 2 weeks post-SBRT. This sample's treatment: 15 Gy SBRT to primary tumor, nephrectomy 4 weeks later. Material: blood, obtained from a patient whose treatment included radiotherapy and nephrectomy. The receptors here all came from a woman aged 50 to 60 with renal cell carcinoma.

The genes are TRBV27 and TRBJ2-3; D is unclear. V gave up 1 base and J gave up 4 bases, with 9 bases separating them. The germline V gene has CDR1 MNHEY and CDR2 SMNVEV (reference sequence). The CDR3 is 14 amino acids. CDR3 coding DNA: TGTGCCAGCAGTTTATTGGTCAACTCAGATACGCAGTATTTT. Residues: CASSLLVNSDTQYF.

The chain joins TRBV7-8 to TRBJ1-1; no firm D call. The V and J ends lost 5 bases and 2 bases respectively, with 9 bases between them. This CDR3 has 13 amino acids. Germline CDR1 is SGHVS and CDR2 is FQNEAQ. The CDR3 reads CASSQGRNTEAFF. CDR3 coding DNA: TGTGCCAGCAGCCAAGGGCGAAACACTGAAGCTTTCTTT.

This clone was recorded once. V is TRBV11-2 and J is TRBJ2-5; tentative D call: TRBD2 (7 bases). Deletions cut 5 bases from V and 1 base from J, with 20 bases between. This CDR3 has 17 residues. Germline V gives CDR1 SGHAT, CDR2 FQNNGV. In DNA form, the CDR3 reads TGTGCCAGCAGCCCTAGGGGCCGAGGGGGGGCCCAAGAGACCCAGTACTTC. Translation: CASSPRGRGGAQETQYF.

This chain's CDR3 is CASSLVGGPNNEQFF. The DNA of the CDR3 is TGTGCCAGCAGCTTAGTAGGAGGTCCCAACAATGAGCAGTTCTTC. The V gene is TRBV11-1, the J gene TRBJ2-1, with D perhaps TRBD2 (5 bases). V lost 1 base to trimming and J lost 5 bases, with 12 bases between them. CDR1 is SGHAT and CDR2 is FQDESV in the germline V gene (reference sequence). This CDR3 is 15 amino acids long.

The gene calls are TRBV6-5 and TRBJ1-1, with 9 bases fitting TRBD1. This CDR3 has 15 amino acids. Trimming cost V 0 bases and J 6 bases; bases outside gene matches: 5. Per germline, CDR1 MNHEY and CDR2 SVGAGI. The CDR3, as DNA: TGTGCCAGCAGTTACTCCGGACAGGGGTTAGCTGAAGCTTTCTTT. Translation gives CASSYSGQGLAEAFF.

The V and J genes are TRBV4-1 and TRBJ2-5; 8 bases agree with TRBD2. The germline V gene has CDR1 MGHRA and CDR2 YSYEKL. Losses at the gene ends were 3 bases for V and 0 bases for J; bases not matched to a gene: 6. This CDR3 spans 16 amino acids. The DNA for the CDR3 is TGCGCCAGCAGCCATGGTCCAGCGGGGGACCAAGAGACCCAGTACTTC. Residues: CASSHGPAGDQETQYF.

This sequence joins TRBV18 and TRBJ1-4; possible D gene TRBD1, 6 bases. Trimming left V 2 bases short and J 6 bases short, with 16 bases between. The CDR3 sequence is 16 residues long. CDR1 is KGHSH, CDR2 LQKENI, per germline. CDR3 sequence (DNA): TGTGCCAGCTCACCATCCTTTGGGGGCGCCTATGAAAAACTGTTTTTT. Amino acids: CASSPSFGGAYEKLFF.

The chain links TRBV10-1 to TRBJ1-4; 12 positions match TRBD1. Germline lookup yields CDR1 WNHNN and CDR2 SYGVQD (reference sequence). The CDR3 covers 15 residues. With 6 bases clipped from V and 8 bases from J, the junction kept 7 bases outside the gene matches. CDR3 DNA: TGCGCCAGCAGACCCCGGGACAGGGGGCGGGAAAAACTGTTTTTT. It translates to CASRPRDRGREKLFF.

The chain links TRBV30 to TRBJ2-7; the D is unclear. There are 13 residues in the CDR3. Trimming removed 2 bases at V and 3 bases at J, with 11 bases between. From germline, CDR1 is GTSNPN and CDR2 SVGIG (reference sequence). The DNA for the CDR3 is TGTGCCTGGAGTCGTTTTGGGTACTACGAGCAGTACTTC. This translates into CAWSRFGYYEQYF.

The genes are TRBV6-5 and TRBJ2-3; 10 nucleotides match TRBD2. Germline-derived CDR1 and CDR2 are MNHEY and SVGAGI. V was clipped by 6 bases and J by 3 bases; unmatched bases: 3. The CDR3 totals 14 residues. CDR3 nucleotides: TGTGCCAGCAGCCCGGGACTAGCGACAGATACGCAGTATTTT. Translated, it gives CASSPGLATDTQYF.

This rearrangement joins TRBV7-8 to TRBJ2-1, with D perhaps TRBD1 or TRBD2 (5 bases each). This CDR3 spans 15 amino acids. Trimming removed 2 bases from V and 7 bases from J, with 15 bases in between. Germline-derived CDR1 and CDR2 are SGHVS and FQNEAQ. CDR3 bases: TGTGCCAGCAGCTTATCGGGGCCTATTAGGAATGAGCAGTTCTTC. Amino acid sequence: CASSLSGPIRNEQFF.

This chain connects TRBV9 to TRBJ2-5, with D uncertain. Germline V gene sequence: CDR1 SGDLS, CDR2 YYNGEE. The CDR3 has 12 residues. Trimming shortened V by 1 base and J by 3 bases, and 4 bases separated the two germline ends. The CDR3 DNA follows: TGTGCCAGCAGCGTACGAGAAGAGACCCAGTACTTC. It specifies CASSVREETQYF.

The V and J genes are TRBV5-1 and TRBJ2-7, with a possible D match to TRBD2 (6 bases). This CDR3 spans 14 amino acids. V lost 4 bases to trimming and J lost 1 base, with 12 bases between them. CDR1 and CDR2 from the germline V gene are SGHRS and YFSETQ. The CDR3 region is CASSKNGGSYEQYF. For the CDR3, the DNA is TGCGCCAGCAGCAAAAACGGGGGTTCCTACGAGCAGTACTTC.

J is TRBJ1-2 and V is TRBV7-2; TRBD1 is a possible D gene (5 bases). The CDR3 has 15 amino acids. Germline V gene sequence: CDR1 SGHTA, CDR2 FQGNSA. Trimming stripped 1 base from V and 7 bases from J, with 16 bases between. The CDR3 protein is CASSLVSLREGGYTF. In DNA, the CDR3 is TGTGCCAGCAGCTTAGTATCACTCAGGGAGGGTGGCTACACCTTC.

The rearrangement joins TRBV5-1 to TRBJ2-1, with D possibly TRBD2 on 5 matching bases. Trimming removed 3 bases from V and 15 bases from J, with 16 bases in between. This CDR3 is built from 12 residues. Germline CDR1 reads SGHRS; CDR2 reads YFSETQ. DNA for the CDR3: TGCGCCAGCAGCTCCAATCCCGGGATTGGGTTCTTC. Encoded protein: CASSSNPGIGFF. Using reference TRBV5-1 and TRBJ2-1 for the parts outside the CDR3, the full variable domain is KAGVTQTPRYLIKTRGQQVTLSCSPISGHRSVSWYQQTPGQGLQFLFEYFSETQRNKGNFPGRFSGRQFSNSRSEMNVSTLELGDSALYLCASSSNPGIGFFGPGTRLTVL.

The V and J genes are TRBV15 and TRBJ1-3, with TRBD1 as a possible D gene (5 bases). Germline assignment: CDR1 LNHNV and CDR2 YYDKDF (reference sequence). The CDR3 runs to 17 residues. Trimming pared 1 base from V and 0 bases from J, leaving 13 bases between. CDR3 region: CATSRGGVNPSGNTIYF. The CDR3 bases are TGTGCCACCAGCAGAGGGGGGGTAAATCCCTCTGGAAACACCATATATTTT.

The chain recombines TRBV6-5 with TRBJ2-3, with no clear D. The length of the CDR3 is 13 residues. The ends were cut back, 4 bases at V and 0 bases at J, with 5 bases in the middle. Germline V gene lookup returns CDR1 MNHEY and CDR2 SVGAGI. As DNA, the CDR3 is TGTGCCAGCAGTTTACAGAGCACAGATACGCAGTATTTT. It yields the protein CASSLQSTDTQYF.

Here the CDR3 reads CASSLAAGTIRKQYF. CDR3 nucleotide sequence: TGTGCCAGCAGCTTGGCAGCCGGGACTATTAGGAAGCAGTACTTC. V is TRBV7-8 and J is TRBJ2-7; 7 bases are a match to TRBD2. V lost 3 bases and J lost 8; bases outside the gene matches: 13. The CDR3 loop spans 15 amino acids. Germline V gene data show CDR1 as SGHVS and CDR2 as FQNEAQ.

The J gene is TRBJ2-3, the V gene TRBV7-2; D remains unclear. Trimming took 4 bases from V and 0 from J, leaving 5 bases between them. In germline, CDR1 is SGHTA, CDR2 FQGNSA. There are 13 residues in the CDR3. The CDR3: CASSSTSTDTQYF. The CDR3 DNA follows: TGTGCCAGCAGCTCGACTAGCACAGATACGCAGTATTTT.

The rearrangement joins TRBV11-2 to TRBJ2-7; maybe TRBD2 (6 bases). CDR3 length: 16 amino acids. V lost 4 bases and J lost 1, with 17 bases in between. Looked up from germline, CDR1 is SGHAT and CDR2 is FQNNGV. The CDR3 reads CASSSLGGRRSYEQYF. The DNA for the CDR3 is TGTGCCAGCAGCTCCTTGGGAGGTAGAAGATCCTACGAGCAGTACTTC.

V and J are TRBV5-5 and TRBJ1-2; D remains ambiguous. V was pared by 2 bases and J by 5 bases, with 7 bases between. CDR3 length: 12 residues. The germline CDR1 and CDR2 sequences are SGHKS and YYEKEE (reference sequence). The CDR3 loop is CASSFGEYGYTF. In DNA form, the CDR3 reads TGTGCCAGCAGCTTTGGGGAATATGGCTACACCTTC.

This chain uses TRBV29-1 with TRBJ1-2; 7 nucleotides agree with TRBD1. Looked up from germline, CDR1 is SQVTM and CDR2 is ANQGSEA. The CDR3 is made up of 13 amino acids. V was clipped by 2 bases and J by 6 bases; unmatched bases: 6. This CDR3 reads CSVETGARDGYTF. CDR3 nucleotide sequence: TGCAGCGTTGAAACAGGGGCAAGGGATGGCTACACCTTC. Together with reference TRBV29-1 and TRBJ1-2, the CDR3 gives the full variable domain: SAVISQKPSRDICQRGTSLTIQCQVDSQVTMMFWYRQQPGQSLTLIATANQGSEATYESGFVIDKFPISRPNLTFSTLTVSNMSPEDSSIYLCSVETGARDGYTFGSGTRLTVV.

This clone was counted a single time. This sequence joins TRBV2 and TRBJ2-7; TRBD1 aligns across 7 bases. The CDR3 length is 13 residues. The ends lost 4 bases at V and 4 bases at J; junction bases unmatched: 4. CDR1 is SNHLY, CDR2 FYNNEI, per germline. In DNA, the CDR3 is TGTGCCAGCAGTGGGGACAGCAAATACGAGCAGTACTTC. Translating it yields CASSGDSKYEQYF.

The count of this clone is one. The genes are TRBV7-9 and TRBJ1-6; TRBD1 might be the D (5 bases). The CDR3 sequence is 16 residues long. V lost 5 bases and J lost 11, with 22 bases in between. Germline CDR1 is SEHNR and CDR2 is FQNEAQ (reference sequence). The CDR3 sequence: CASSTWGTATRPPLHF. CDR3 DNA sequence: TGTGCCAGCAGCACCTGGGGGACTGCCACGAGGCCACCCCTCCACTTT.

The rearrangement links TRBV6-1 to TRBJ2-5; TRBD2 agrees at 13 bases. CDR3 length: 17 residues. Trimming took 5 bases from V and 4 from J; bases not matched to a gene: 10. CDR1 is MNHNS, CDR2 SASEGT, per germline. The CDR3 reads CASSKDRLAGGVETQYF. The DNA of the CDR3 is TGTGCCAGCAGTAAAGACCGACTAGCGGGGGGTGTAGAGACCCAGTACTTC.